These 17 T cell receptor beta chains share one sample of origin, sequenced in a study of neurological immune-mediated disorders (dated by TCRdb to between 2017 and 2020). Libraries were made using 5' RACE. Sequencing instrument: Illumina HiSeq 2500. TCRdb cleaned the public reads at Q25 with fastp, built clones with MiXCR and kept in-frame beta chains. Identical CDR3 proteins give one entry, which carries the most common genes and DNA. The sample table holds 70,000 or so distinct CDR3 sequences, of which 2.5% to 4% were seen once. The ten largest clones represent less than 5.5% of the sample. Sequencing was performed on PBMCs. The receptors derive from a woman between 50 and 59 years old with multiple sclerosis.

This clonotype was counted many times. The chain couples TRBV7-2 to TRBJ2-1; TRBD1 is a possible D gene (5 bases). CDR1 and CDR2 from the germline V gene are SGHTA and FQGNSA. Trimming stripped 5 bases from V and 6 bases from J, with 14 bases between. The CDR3 consists of 14 residues. For the CDR3, the DNA is TGTGCCAGCAGCATACGGCAGGGTTTCAATGAGCAGTTCTTC. Translating gives CASSIRQGFNEQFF.

This clonotype was recorded at least ten times. This chain uses TRBV5-1 with TRBJ2-2; the D gene could be TRBD1 or TRBD2 (5 bases each). Germline V gene lookup returns CDR1 SGHRS and CDR2 YFSETQ. The CDR3 sequence is 16 residues long. Trimming removed 4 bases at V and 0 bases at J, with 13 bases between. The chain's CDR3 is CASSLQVGANTGELFF. The DNA of the CDR3 is TGCGCCAGCAGCCTCCAGGTGGGGGCGAACACCGGGGAGCTGTTTTTT.

This clonotype was counted many times. The rearrangement links TRBV11-2 to TRBJ1-2, with TRBD1 matching 8 bases. The germline V gene has CDR1 SGHAT and CDR2 FQNNGV. The V and J ends lost 5 bases and 6 bases, in that order; junction bases with no gene match: 5. The CDR3 length is 13 residues. The CDR3 reads CASSPRDRNGYTF. CDR3 bases: TGTGCCAGCAGCCCCCGGGACAGGAATGGCTACACCTTC.

In its sample, this clonotype was seen many times. Here the CDR3 DNA reads TGCGCCAGCAGCCAGGACAGAGTAATTACAGATACGCAGTATTTT. Encoded protein: CASSQDRVITDTQYF. The chain combines TRBV4-3 with TRBJ2-3; D perhaps matches TRBD1 (6 bases). Trimming took off 3 bases at V and 3 bases at J, with 13 bases between the two ends. The CDR3 covers 15 residues. The germline gives CDR1 LGHNA, CDR2 YSLEER.

In its sample, this clonotype was seen many times. The CDR3 loop reads CSAPDPRNSNQPQHF. CDR3 nucleotide sequence: TGCAGTGCCCCCGACCCCAGGAATAGCAATCAGCCCCAGCATTTT. The rearrangement links TRBV20-1 to TRBJ1-5; D is uncertain. Germline CDR1 DFQATT, CDR2 SNEGSKA (reference sequence). The ends were cut back, 6 bases at V and 0 bases at J, with 15 bases in the middle. The CDR3 is made up of 15 amino acids.

This clonotype was recorded many times. The chain combines TRBV6-1 with TRBJ2-3; 11 bases agree with TRBD2. The CDR3 runs to 16 residues. Germline assignment: CDR1 MNHNS and CDR2 SASEGT. J was trimmed by 5 bases and V by 2 bases; bases with no gene match: 6. The CDR3 nucleotides read TGTGCCAGCAGTGAATCTAGCGGGGGGCAAAGAGATACGCAGTATTTT. It yields the protein CASSESSGGQRDTQYF.

There are many counts of this clonotype. The rearrangement uses TRBV20-1 and TRBJ2-3, with TRBD2 matching over 9 bases. Per germline, CDR1 DFQATT and CDR2 SNEGSKA (reference sequence). The CDR3 runs 17 residues. The trim removed 6 bases at V and 4 bases at J, leaving 17 bases unmatched. The CDR3 DNA is TGCAGTGCCCCATTGGGTAGCGGGGGAGTCGTCGCAGATACGCAGTATTTT. It codes for CSAPLGSGGVVADTQYF.

This clonotype has ten or more counts. This sequence joins TRBV20-1 and TRBJ2-7, with D maybe TRBD1 (6 bases). CDR1 DFQATT and CDR2 SNEGSKA come from the germline V gene (reference sequence). CDR3 length: 12 residues. V was trimmed by 6 bases and J by 3 bases, leaving 12 bases between them. Written as DNA, the CDR3 is TGCAGTGCCGGGACGACAGGCTACGAGCAGTACTTC. The encoded protein is CSAGTTGYEQYF.

The sample holds many counts of this clonotype. The chain recombines TRBV20-1 with TRBJ2-5; D gene ambiguous. The ends were cut back, 6 bases at V and 2 bases at J, with 10 bases in the middle. This CDR3 has 12 amino acids. Germline V lookup: CDR1 DFQATT, CDR2 SNEGSKA (reference sequence). The CDR3 loop is CSALRLQETQYF. The CDR3, as DNA: TGCAGTGCCCTGCGTTTACAAGAGACCCAGTACTTC.

Many counts were recorded for this clonotype. This chain uses TRBV29-1 with TRBJ2-3; D is possibly TRBD1 (8 bases). The CDR3 is 13 residues long. CDR1 is SQVTM and CDR2 is ANQGSEA in the germline V gene. V lost 6 bases and J 5 bases, leaving 15 bases between the germline ends. The CDR3 reads CSVLTGGGDTQYF. CDR3 nucleotides: TGCAGCGTGCTCACAGGGGGGGGAGATACGCAGTATTTT.

This clonotype occurred a few times. The genes are TRBV7-9 and TRBJ2-3; TRBD2 matches 7 bases. CDR1 is SEHNR, CDR2 FQNEAQ, per germline (reference sequence). The CDR3 is 16 residues long. The V gene end was trimmed by 4 bases and the J gene end by 1 base; junction bases not matched to a gene: 8. CDR3 DNA sequence: TGTGCCAGCAGCTCCTATCCCAGCGGGGGCACAGATACGCAGTATTTT. Translation gives CASSSYPSGGTDTQYF.

In its sample, this clonotype was seen many times. The chain joins TRBV6-6 to TRBJ2-1; 8 nucleotides match TRBD2. The CDR3 is 17 amino acids. After removal of 7 bases from V and 10 bases from J, the junction contained 21 bases not matched to a gene. Looked up from germline, CDR1 is MNHNY and CDR2 is SVGAGI (reference sequence). CDR3 sequence: CASTSRAGEGRYLEQFF. DNA of the CDR3: TGTGCCAGCACCTCAAGAGCGGGGGAAGGACGCTATCTAGAGCAGTTCTTC.

The table lists this clonotype with many counts. The chain employs TRBV7-9 and TRBJ2-7; no clear D. The CDR3 extends over 13 amino acids. V lost 3 bases and J 3 bases, leaving 9 bases between the germline ends. Germline V gene data show CDR1 as SEHNR and CDR2 as FQNEAQ (reference sequence). CDR3 nucleotides: TGTGCCAGCAGCTTTAAGAAAGGCTACGAGCAGTACTTC. Its protein is CASSFKKGYEQYF.

This clonotype has ten or more counts. V gene TRBV7-2 combines with J gene TRBJ2-1; 7 bases are shared with TRBD1. Germline values: CDR1 SGHTA, CDR2 FQGNSA. The CDR3 spans 13 residues. The junction had 3 bases not matched to a gene; V was cut back by 1 base and J by 9 bases. The CDR3 bases are TGTGCCAGCAGCTTAGAAGGGGACAGTGAGCAGTTCTTC. Its translation is CASSLEGDSEQFF. The whole variable domain, remainder taken from reference TRBV7-2 and TRBJ2-1, is GAGVSQSPSNKVTEKGKDVELRCDPISGHTALYWYRQSLGQGLEFLIYFQGNSAPDKSGLPSDRFSAERTGGSVSTLTIQRTQQEDSAVYLCASSLEGDSEQFFGPGTRLTVL.

In its sample, this clonotype was seen many times. The chain's CDR3 is CASSGLAGGNEQFF. In DNA, the CDR3 is TGTGCCAGCAGTGGGCTAGCGGGAGGGAATGAGCAGTTCTTC. The chain joins TRBV6-4 to TRBJ2-1, with 12 bases fitting TRBD2. The CDR3 length is 14 residues. Germline V gene lookup returns CDR1 MRHNA and CDR2 SNTAGT. The J segment lost 7 bases and the V segment lost 4 bases, leaving 2 bases of the junction unmatched.

With respect to this clonotype: A read error may account for a junction end that differs from germline. The genes are TRBV4-1 and TRBJ1-5, with 8 bases matching TRBD1. Germline-derived CDR1 and CDR2 are MGHRA and YSYEKL. This CDR3 has 16 amino acids. The CDR3 reads CASSQDWAGGYKTQNF. In nucleotides, the CDR3 is TGCGCCAGCAGCCAAGATTGGGCAGGGGGCTATAAGACCCAGAATTTT.

This clonotype showed up many times. DNA of the CDR3: TGTGCCAGCAGCGTACTAGCGGGAGGGCCAGATACGCAGTATTTT. Translation: CASSVLAGGPDTQYF. This chain uses TRBV7-3 with TRBJ2-3, with 13 bases identical to TRBD2. Per germline, CDR1 SGHTA and CDR2 FQGTGA. Trimming removed 5 bases from V and 4 bases from J; junction bases left unmatched: 3. CDR3 length: 15 residues. The variable domain in full, with the rest retrieved from reference TRBV7-3 and TRBJ2-3, is GAGVSQTPSNKVTEKGKYVELRCDPISGHTALYWYRQSLGQGPEFLIYFQGTGAADDSGLPNDRFFAVRPEGSVSTLKIQRTERGDSAVYLCASSVLAGGPDTQYFGPGTRLTVL.